A selection of T cell receptor beta chains follows, all from one sample in a study of post-analysis software for immune sequencing data. TCRdb processed the PCR reads anew with MiXCR; each CDR3 protein has one entry. In the table there are about 770,000 distinct CDR3 sequences, approximately 44% of which are singletons. Sequenced: blood. All receptors come from a girl between 10 and 17 years old with multiple sclerosis. CDR3s include the opening cysteine and the closing phenylalanine or tryptophan. The D gene is left open where the match is weak. Only part of the rows carry a size: once, few, many, or a class if the clone is expanded.

d_gene: .; abundance: .; j_gene: TRBJ1-2; v_gene: TRBV14; len: 13; CDR3nt: TGTGCCAGCAGCCAAGATGACGGGCATGGCTACACCTTC; CDR3aa: CASSQDDGHGYTF
d_gene: .; abundance: .; j_gene: TRBJ1-1; v_gene: TRBV29-1; len: 12; CDR3nt: TGCACCGCCACCACCTCGGGCGCTGAAGCTTTCTTT; CDR3aa: CTATTSGAEAFF
d_gene: TRBD1; abundance: .; j_gene: TRBJ2-7; v_gene: TRBV9; len: 15; CDR3nt: TGTGCCAGCAGCGTAGGGACAGGGGAGGGATACGAGCAGTACTTC; CDR3aa: CASSVGTGEGYEQYF
d_gene: TRBD1; abundance: once; j_gene: TRBJ2-7; v_gene: TRBV27; len: 16; CDR3nt: TGTGCCAGCGCTAGCCTGGGGACAGGGGGCGGCTACGAGCAGTACTTC; CDR3aa: CASASLGTGGGYEQYF
d_gene: .; abundance: .; j_gene: TRBJ1-2; v_gene: TRBV2; len: 13; CDR3nt: TGTGCCAGCAGGGGGACATGGCCCTATGGCTACACCTTC; CDR3aa: CASRGTWPYGYTF
d_gene: .; abundance: .; j_gene: TRBJ2-5; v_gene: TRBV3-1; len: 13; CDR3nt: TGTGCCAGCAAGGACAGTGGAGAAGAGACCCAGTACTTC; CDR3aa: CASKDSGEETQYF
d_gene: .; abundance: .; j_gene: TRBJ1-1; v_gene: TRBV30; len: 10; CDR3nt: TGTGCCTGGAAGGCCCCTCGAGCTTTCTTT; CDR3aa: CAWKAPRAFF
d_gene: .; abundance: few; j_gene: TRBJ2-1; v_gene: TRBV20-1; len: 13; CDR3nt: TGCAGTGCTAGGTCTGTGACTAACTATGAGCAGTTCTTC; CDR3aa: CSARSVTNYEQFF
d_gene: .; abundance: .; j_gene: TRBJ1-1; v_gene: TRBV20-1; len: 12; CDR3nt: TGCAGTGCGTGGGGGGCGGCTACGGGGACTTTCTTT; CDR3aa: CSAWGAATGTFF
d_gene: TRBD2; abundance: .; j_gene: TRBJ2-7; v_gene: TRBV12-3/TRBV12-4; len: 14; CDR3nt: TGTGCCAGCAGAAACGGGGGGATTCTCTACGAGCAGTACTTC; CDR3aa: CASRNGGILYEQYF
d_gene: .; abundance: .; j_gene: TRBJ2-7; v_gene: TRBV29-1; len: 15; CDR3nt: TGCAGCGTTGAGGACCCGGGGGGCGCAGGCTACGAGCAGTACTTC; CDR3aa: CSVEDPGGAGYEQYF
d_gene: .; abundance: .; j_gene: TRBJ2-7; v_gene: TRBV6-2/TRBV6-3; len: 14; CDR3nt: TGTGCCAGCAATGACGGGATCAGGGCCTACGAGCAGTACTTC; CDR3aa: CASNDGIRAYEQYF
d_gene: .; abundance: .; j_gene: TRBJ2-3; v_gene: TRBV15; len: 13; CDR3nt: TGTGCCACCAGCAGGGGCTCGGCAGATACGCAGTATTTT; CDR3aa: CATSRGSADTQYF
d_gene: TRBD2; abundance: .; j_gene: TRBJ2-1; v_gene: TRBV6-1; len: 16; CDR3nt: TGTGCCAGCAGTGTGACGGGAGGCCGCTCCTACAATGAGCAGTTCTTC; CDR3aa: CASSVTGGRSYNEQFF
d_gene: TRBD1; abundance: few; j_gene: TRBJ2-7; v_gene: TRBV6-6; len: 13; CDR3nt: TGTGCCAGCAGCTCCGGACAGGGGCGCGAGCAGTACTTC; CDR3aa: CASSSGQGREQYF
d_gene: TRBD2; abundance: few; j_gene: TRBJ2-3; v_gene: TRBV20-1; len: 11; CDR3nt: TGCAGGAAGAGCGGGGGGGATACGCAGTATTTT; CDR3aa: CRKSGGDTQYF
d_gene: TRBD2; abundance: .; j_gene: TRBJ2-5; v_gene: TRBV7-9; len: 15; CDR3nt: TGTGCCAGCCGACGGACTAGCGGGAGTGTAGAGACCCAGTACTTC; CDR3aa: CASRRTSGSVETQYF
d_gene: .; abundance: .; j_gene: TRBJ2-1; v_gene: TRBV12-3/TRBV12-4; len: 14; CDR3nt: TGTGCCACCGGCCAGTTTATGGTGGGGGATGAGCAGTTCTTC; CDR3aa: CATGQFMVGDEQFF
d_gene: .; abundance: few; j_gene: TRBJ2-7; v_gene: TRBV7-2; len: 13; CDR3nt: TGTGCCAGCAGCTTAGGGGATTTCGGCGAGCAGTACTTC; CDR3aa: CASSLGDFGEQYF
d_gene: .; abundance: few; j_gene: TRBJ1-2; v_gene: TRBV6-5; len: 13; CDR3nt: TGTGCCAGCAAAAAGGGCCATAACTATGGCTACACCTTC; CDR3aa: CASKKGHNYGYTF
d_gene: TRBD2; abundance: .; j_gene: TRBJ2-1; v_gene: TRBV3-1; len: 15; CDR3nt: TGTGCCAGCAGCCAATCGGCGGGAGGCGTCGATGAGCAGTTCTTC; CDR3aa: CASSQSAGGVDEQFF
d_gene: TRBD2; abundance: .; j_gene: TRBJ2-1; v_gene: TRBV27; len: 17; CDR3nt: TGTGCCAGTAGTCTACGACTAGCGGGAGGGTCCTACAATGAGCAGTTCTTC; CDR3aa: CASSLRLAGGSYNEQFF
d_gene: TRBD1; abundance: .; j_gene: TRBJ2-1; v_gene: TRBV7-8; len: 14; CDR3nt: TGTGCCAGCAGCCGGGACAGCCGTTCCTACGAGCAGTTCTTC; CDR3aa: CASSRDSRSYEQFF
d_gene: .; abundance: .; j_gene: TRBJ2-7; v_gene: TRBV10-3; len: 12; CDR3nt: TGTGCCATCAGCGGGGTAGATGCCAAGCAGTACTTC; CDR3aa: CAISGVDAKQYF
d_gene: TRBD2; abundance: .; j_gene: TRBJ2-4; v_gene: TRBV28; len: 15; CDR3nt: TGTGCCAGCAGTTTGGGTAGCGGGAATGGGAACATTCAGTACTTC; CDR3aa: CASSLGSGNGNIQYF
d_gene: TRBD1; abundance: few; j_gene: TRBJ1-2; v_gene: TRBV7-9; len: 13; CDR3nt: TGTGCCAGCAGCGGGACAGGGGATATTGGCTACACCTTC; CDR3aa: CASSGTGDIGYTF
d_gene: .; abundance: few; j_gene: TRBJ2-5; v_gene: TRBV7-2; len: 14; CDR3nt: TGTGCCAGCAGCCTACATGGGGATAGAGAGACCCAGTACTTC; CDR3aa: CASSLHGDRETQYF
d_gene: TRBD2; abundance: .; j_gene: TRBJ2-1; v_gene: TRBV10-3; len: 16; CDR3nt: TGTGCCATCAGCTGGACTAGCAGGAGCCTGTACAATGAGCAGTTCTTC; CDR3aa: CAISWTSRSLYNEQFF
d_gene: .; abundance: few; j_gene: TRBJ1-1; v_gene: TRBV28; len: 14; CDR3nt: TGTGCCAGCAGTTTACGCCAGAGGTACACTGAAGCTTTCTTT; CDR3aa: CASSLRQRYTEAFF
d_gene: TRBD1; abundance: .; j_gene: TRBJ2-1; v_gene: TRBV20-1; len: 14; CDR3nt: TGCAGTGCTATGGACAGGGATACCTACAATGAGCAGTTCTTC; CDR3aa: CSAMDRDTYNEQFF
d_gene: .; abundance: .; j_gene: TRBJ1-5; v_gene: TRBV6-6; len: 15; CDR3nt: TGTGCCAGCAGTTACTCGGGAAACACAGGTGGGCCCCAGCATTTT; CDR3aa: CASSYSGNTGGPQHF
d_gene: TRBD2; abundance: .; j_gene: TRBJ2-1; v_gene: TRBV24-1; len: 16; CDR3nt: TGTGCCACCAGTGATTTAGGGGTAGCGGGAGGGGATGAGCAGTTCTTC; CDR3aa: CATSDLGVAGGDEQFF
d_gene: TRBD2; abundance: few; j_gene: TRBJ2-5; v_gene: TRBV29-1; len: 15; CDR3nt: TGCAGCGTTAGACTAGCGGGAGATGTTGTAGAGACCCAGTACTTC; CDR3aa: CSVRLAGDVVETQYF
d_gene: .; abundance: .; j_gene: TRBJ2-3; v_gene: TRBV15; len: 13; CDR3nt: TGTGCCACCAGCCTGGTGGGTACAGATACGCAGTATTTT; CDR3aa: CATSLVGTDTQYF
d_gene: .; abundance: .; j_gene: TRBJ2-1; v_gene: TRBV20-1; len: 15; CDR3nt: TGCAGTGCTAGAATTCTGACTAGTTCTTACAATGAGCAGTTCTTC; CDR3aa: CSARILTSSYNEQFF
d_gene: .; abundance: .; j_gene: TRBJ1-5; v_gene: TRBV10-3; len: 16; CDR3nt: TGTGCCATCAGTGAGTCGCATTCGGGGGCTCAACAGCCCCAGCATTTT; CDR3aa: CAISESHSGAQQPQHF
d_gene: TRBD2; abundance: .; j_gene: TRBJ2-3; v_gene: TRBV3-1; len: 15; CDR3nt: TGTGCCAGCAGCCAAGATACCAGCGGGGGAGATACGCAGTATTTT; CDR3aa: CASSQDTSGGDTQYF